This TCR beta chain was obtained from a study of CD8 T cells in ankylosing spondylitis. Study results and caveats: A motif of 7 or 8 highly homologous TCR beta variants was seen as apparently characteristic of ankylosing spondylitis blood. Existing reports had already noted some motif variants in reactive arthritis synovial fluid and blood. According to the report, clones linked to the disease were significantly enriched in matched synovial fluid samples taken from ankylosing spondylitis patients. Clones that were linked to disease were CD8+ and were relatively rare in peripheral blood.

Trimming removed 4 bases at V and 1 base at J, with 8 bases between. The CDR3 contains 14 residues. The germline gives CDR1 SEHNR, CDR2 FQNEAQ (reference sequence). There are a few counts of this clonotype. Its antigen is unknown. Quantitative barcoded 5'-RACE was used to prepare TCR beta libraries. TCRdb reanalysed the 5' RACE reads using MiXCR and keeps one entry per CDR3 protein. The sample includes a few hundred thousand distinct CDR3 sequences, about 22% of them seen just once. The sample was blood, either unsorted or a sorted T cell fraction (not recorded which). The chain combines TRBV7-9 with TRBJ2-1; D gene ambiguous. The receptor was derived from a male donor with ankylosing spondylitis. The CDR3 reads CASSSDVSYNEQFF. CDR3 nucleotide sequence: TGTGCCAGCAGCTCGGACGTGTCCTACAATGAGCAGTTCTTC.